This TCR beta chain derives from a study of T cell clones after liver transplantation. At the level of the study: A pre-transplant mixed lymphocyte reaction with TCRbeta sequencing defined graft-donor-reactive clones followed in post-transplant blood. Study observations and caveats: Post-transplant time points were not standardized, so conclusions are preliminary.

The V and J ends lost 0 bases and 12 bases respectively, with 9 bases between them. CDR1 MNHEY and CDR2 SVGAGI come from the germline V gene. The CDR3 consists of 12 residues. Note on this clone: Its matching antigen is unknown.

The data were produced by immunoSEQ multiplex PCR, yet TCRdb's version contains in-frame clones alone and is incomplete. The repertoire has tens of thousands of clones, roughly nine tenths of them found once; the top ten carry around an eighth. The material sequenced was CD8+ T cells from blood, taken 12 months after liver transplant. The gene calls are TRBV6-5 and TRBJ2-1; D may correspond to TRBD1 or TRBD2 (5 bases each). This clonotype was sampled from a human patient who received a liver transplant. The graft donor may have contributed some T cells. As DNA, the CDR3 is TGTGCCAGCAGTTACTCAGGGACGGGGCAGTTCTTC. Amino acids: CASSYSGTGQFF.